This T cell receptor (beta chain) is drawn from a study of cytomegalovirus exposure and HLA in healthy donors. V was pared by 5 bases and J by 4 bases, with 7 bases of the junction left unmatched. The germline V gene has CDR1 LNHNV and CDR2 YYDKDF (reference sequence). The CDR3 length is 16 residues. Notes on this clone: Its antigen is undetermined.

Sampled while nominally healthy, donors likely had unrecorded immune exposures. Broader study findings: Certain sequence variants were highly shared and formed a cluster, and this cluster was likely a sequencing artifact. Being productive about 87% or about 30% of the time was typical of most TCR beta V segments in an earlier analysis.

The PCR made use of 60 Vbeta and 13 Jbeta primers. Sequencing was performed with immunoSEQ multiplex PCR; in TCRdb, only in-frame clones are kept and a portion is missing. Of 140,000 or so clones listed, roughly 70% are singletons. The specimen was PBMCs. The chain carries TRBV15 and TRBJ2-3; 12 bases line up with TRBD2. The TCR was taken from a woman aged 40 to 50 in good health and CMV-seronegative. The CDR3 coding sequence is TGTGCCACCAGCTCGACTAGCGGGGGTATCGCAGATACGCAGTATTTT. This translates into CATSSTSGGIADTQYF.